One and the same sample provided the 24 T cell receptor beta chains below, sequenced in a study of preoperative IRX-2 immunotherapy in early breast cancer. This table comes from immunoSEQ multiplex PCR, and its TCRdb copy is limited to in-frame clones, with some not included. The sample consists of 25,000 to 30,000 clones, 82% of them appearing once. The treatment here: preoperative locoregional IRX-2 cytokine immunotherapy. Sample collection was performed from a patient treated with IRX-2 immunotherapy. The receptor source for this set is a human donor with breast cancer.

The chain recombines TRBV5-1 with TRBJ2-3, with TRBD1 identical over 7 bases. The CDR3 has 15 amino acids. Germline V gene sequence: CDR1 SGHRS, CDR2 YFSETQ. J gave up 3 bases and V 0 bases, and 4 bases lay outside the gene matches. The CDR3 protein is CASSLGTGGTDTQYF. CDR3 coding DNA: TGCGCCAGCAGCTTGGGGACAGGTGGGACAGATACGCAGTATTTT.

This chain uses TRBV18 with TRBJ1-5; D gene uncertain. CDR3 length: 13 amino acids. CDR1 is KGHSH, CDR2 LQKENI, per germline. V was clipped by 3 bases and J by 9 bases, with 12 bases between them. CDR3 bases: TGTGCCAGCTCACCGGTAGCCTCCGGGCCCCAGCATTTT. This encodes CASSPVASGPQHF.

V usage is TRBV5-1 and J usage is TRBJ1-1; 9 bases are a match to TRBD1. Germline CDR1 reads SGHRS; CDR2 reads YFSETQ. This CDR3 comprises 14 residues. J lost 3 bases, V lost 4 bases, and 4 bases had no gene match. The CDR3 reads CASSLRTGDTEAFF. For the CDR3, the DNA is TGCGCCAGCAGCCTAAGGACAGGGGACACTGAAGCTTTCTTT.

The chain recombines TRBV5-1 with TRBJ2-1; 11 bases align to TRBD2. V dropped 3 bases and J dropped 2; count of bases not matched to a gene: 4. The CDR3 contains 16 residues. Germline CDR1 is SGHRS and CDR2 is YFSETQ. The chain's CDR3 is CASSSDSGRAYNEQFF. Written as DNA, the CDR3 is TGCGCCAGCAGCTCCGATAGCGGGAGGGCCTACAATGAGCAGTTCTTC.

This clone was recorded only once. The CDR3 reads CASSFYPTGGVGYTF. CDR3 coding DNA: TGTGCCAGCAGCTTTTATCCGACAGGGGGCGTTGGCTACACCTTC. The chain carries TRBV11-3 and TRBJ1-2; 10 positions agree with TRBD1. The germline V gene encodes CDR1 SGHNT and CDR2 YENEEA. The CDR3 spans 15 residues. V was pared by 3 bases and J by 7 bases, with 8 bases of the junction left unmatched.

The rearrangement links TRBV7-4 to TRBJ2-7; D is ambiguous. V was clipped by 2 bases and J by 5 bases, with 10 bases between them. Germline V gives CDR1 SGHVT, CDR2 SQSDAQ. The CDR3 length is 13 residues. In nucleotides, the CDR3 is TGTGCCAGCAGCTTAAGGCCGGGCGACGAGCAGTACTTC. This gives the protein CASSLRPGDEQYF.

The chain combines TRBV19 with TRBJ2-7; 10 bases agree with TRBD1. The CDR3 consists of 14 residues. Losses at the gene ends were 1 base for V and 4 bases for J; bases not matched to a gene: 1. Germline V gives CDR1 LNHDA, CDR2 SQIVND (reference sequence). Written as DNA, the CDR3 is TGTGCCAGTAGTATAGCGGGACAGGGGTACGAGCAGTACTTC. As protein: CASSIAGQGYEQYF.

The chain is built from TRBV29-1 and TRBJ2-7, with D maybe TRBD2 (6 bases). The CDR3 length is 13 residues. Germline assignment: CDR1 SQVTM and CDR2 ANQGSEA. V was pared by 6 bases and J by 2 bases, with 14 bases between. The CDR3 loop reads CSVREVGTYEQYF. CDR3 DNA: TGCAGCGTGAGGGAGGTGGGGACCTACGAGCAGTACTTC.

The chain links TRBV19 to TRBJ1-1; a weak D match, TRBD1 (6 bases). V was cut by 6 bases and J by 4 bases, with 27 bases left in between. The germline CDR1 and CDR2 sequences are LNHDA and SQIVND (reference sequence). The CDR3 totals 18 residues. In DNA form, the CDR3 reads TGTGCCAGTAGACCTACCGACAGGCTATATTTTGGGAGCACTGAAGCTTTCTTT. This encodes CASRPTDRLYFGSTEAFF.

V usage is TRBV23-1 and J usage is TRBJ2-7, with 10 bases aligning to TRBD2. TRBV23-1 is designated an ORF whose function remains uncertain. CDR3 length: 15 amino acids. The V and J ends lost 6 bases and 7 bases, in that order; junction bases with no gene match: 12. The CDR3 DNA follows: TGCGCCAGCAGCCAAGGGCCAGCGGGAGGGAAAGAGCAGTACTTC. Encoded protein: CASSQGPAGGKEQYF.

This chain connects TRBV6-8 to TRBJ1-2; weak D call: TRBD1 (5 bases). Trimming removed 6 bases at V and 8 bases at J, with 19 bases between. This CDR3 comprises 14 residues. Germline loops: CDR1 MNHGY, CDR2 SAAAGT. CDR3 amino acids: CASSPAGEGRGYTF. DNA of the CDR3: TGTGCCAGCAGCCCTGCAGGCGAGGGGCGCGGCTACACCTTC.

The chain has TRBV28 and TRBJ2-5; no firm D call. The CDR3 covers 16 residues. The ends were cut back, 1 base at V and 4 bases at J, with 16 bases in the middle. CDR1 is MDHEN, CDR2 SYDVKM, per germline. The DNA of the CDR3 is TGTGCCAGCAGTTTATTTCAGAAGTTGTCTTTAGAGACCCAGTACTTC. This translates into CASSLFQKLSLETQYF.

V and J are TRBV11-3 and TRBJ1-4; the match to TRBD1 covers 11 bases. CDR3 size: 15 residues. Germline CDR1 SGHNT, CDR2 YENEEA. V trimming: 5 bases; J trimming: 7 bases; junction bases outside the gene matches: 6. DNA of the CDR3: TGTGCCAGCAGCCATACCGGGACAGGGGGTGAAAAACTGTTTTTT. Translation gives CASSHTGTGGEKLFF.

The V call is TRBV18, the J call TRBJ2-1; D is unresolved. Trimming shortened V by 0 bases and J by 0 bases, and 9 bases separated the two germline ends. The CDR3 runs 16 residues. Germline-derived CDR1 and CDR2 are KGHSH and LQKENI. Here the CDR3 DNA reads TGTGCCAGCTCACCACCGTTCGCGGACTCCTACAATGAGCAGTTCTTC. Its translation is CASSPPFADSYNEQFF.

This clone was observed a single time. CDR3: CASSLGPGGNYEQYF. CDR3 sequence (DNA): TGCGCCAGCAGCTTGGGGCCCGGGGGGAACTACGAGCAGTACTTC. The V gene is TRBV5-1, the J gene TRBJ2-7; 7 bases fit TRBD2. CDR1 is SGHRS and CDR2 is YFSETQ in the germline V gene. Trimming at V came to 0 bases and at J to 3 bases, leaving 6 bases not matched to a gene. The CDR3 totals 15 residues.

The CDR3 protein is CASSSGGGQPQHF. In DNA, the CDR3 is TGTGCCAGCAGCTCAGGCGGGGGCCAGCCCCAGCATTTT. The J gene is TRBJ1-5, the V gene TRBV6-8, with D tentatively TRBD1 (6 bases). CDR1 is MNHGY and CDR2 is SAAAGT in the germline V gene. V lost 6 bases and J 7 bases, leaving 13 bases between the germline ends. The CDR3 is made up of 13 amino acids.

This chain links TRBV19 with TRBJ2-7, with TRBD1 matching 9 bases. This CDR3 spans 15 amino acids. V lost 4 bases to trimming and J lost 4 bases; unmatched junction nucleotides: 8. Germline CDR1 is LNHDA and CDR2 is SQIVND (reference sequence). The CDR3 here is CASSNTGTGLYEQYF. Here the CDR3 DNA reads TGTGCCAGTAGTAACACCGGGACAGGGCTATACGAGCAGTACTTC.

This clone was seen once. CDR3 residues: CASRPLGAATNEKLFF. The CDR3 DNA follows: TGTGCCAGCAGGCCATTGGGCGCCGCAACTAATGAAAAACTGTTTTTT. The chain recombines TRBV6-8 with TRBJ1-4; D is undetermined. Looked up from germline, CDR1 is MNHGY and CDR2 is SAAAGT. V was clipped by 6 bases and J by 0 bases, with 14 bases between them. The CDR3 has 16 amino acids.

The CDR3, as DNA: TGCGCCAGCAGCCAAGAGTCCTTGGCCTCCTGGGTCGATGGCTACACCTTC. Translation gives CASSQESLASWVDGYTF. This sequence joins TRBV23-1 and TRBJ1-2; D gene unclear. TRBV23-1 has ORF status, its function being uncertain. V lost 6 bases and J lost 6, with 26 bases in between. CDR3 size: 17 residues.

The gene calls are TRBV5-1 and TRBJ2-7, with 8 bases matching TRBD2. The CDR3 is 14 amino acids. V lost 2 bases, J lost 4 bases, and 5 bases stayed unmatched. Germline CDR1 reads SGHRS; CDR2 reads YFSETQ. The CDR3 DNA sequence: TGCGCCAGCAGCTTAAGGGCGGGGGGTTACGAGCAGTACTTC. This encodes CASSLRAGGYEQYF.

A few counts support this clone. The chain carries TRBV11-3 and TRBJ2-7; possible D gene TRBD1, 6 bases. Deletions cut 6 bases from V and 3 bases from J, with 15 bases between. The CDR3 consists of 14 residues. Germline V gene data show CDR1 as SGHNT and CDR2 as YENEEA. CDR3 loop: CASRDSVRYYEQYF. The DNA for the CDR3 is TGTGCCAGCAGGGACAGTGTACGATACTACGAGCAGTACTTC.

V and J are TRBV7-8 and TRBJ1-2, with 8 bases fitting TRBD1. The trim removed 5 bases at V and 7 bases at J, leaving 6 bases unmatched. The CDR3 runs to 13 residues. Germline values: CDR1 SGHVS, CDR2 FQNEAQ. CDR3 DNA: TGTGCCAGCAGCGTTAGACAGGGGCTTGGCTACACCTTC. Translation: CASSVRQGLGYTF.

The V gene is TRBV18, the J gene TRBJ1-1; D is uncertain. There are 14 residues in the CDR3. The germline CDR1 and CDR2 sequences are KGHSH and LQKENI. V was shortened by 2 bases and J by 3 bases, with 10 bases between the two germline ends. In DNA form, the CDR3 reads TGTGCCAGCTCACCAGGGGAGTCCTACACTGAAGCTTTCTTT. This encodes CASSPGESYTEAFF.

A remark on this clone: At one end the junction does not follow the germline gene, possibly because of a read error. V usage is TRBV11-3 and J usage is TRBJ2-1; D is uncertain. The germline CDR1 and CDR2 sequences are SGHNT and YENEEA. The CDR3 totals 14 residues. CDR3 coding DNA: TGTGCCAGCAGCTTAGGTGGCTCCAACAATGAGCAGTTCTTC. Amino acid sequence: CASSLGGSNNEQFF.